These T cell receptor beta chains were read from a single sample in a study of control samples from healthy donors and cancer patients. Assay used: immunoSEQ multiplex PCR; TCRdb lists only in-frame clones, some missing. There are about 92,000 clones in the sample; roughly 78% occur only once, and approximately 9.4% lies in the top ten. The specimen sequenced was blood. The source of these receptors is a woman between 55 and 75 years old in good health. Each CDR3 is given without its conserved first and last residue. A D gene is named only where the DNA matches it firmly. Size is stated for part of the rows, as once, few or many counts, or as a class when the clone is expanded.

>once|.|TRBJ1-6|TRBV18
ASSPTGGSNSPLH
>.|TRBD2|TRBJ2-1|TRBV4-1
ASSQRLAGGPSYNEQF
>.|.|TRBJ2-5|TRBV5-8
ASSFIYLGKEETQY
>.|.|TRBJ1-4|TRBV28
ASQPIQTTTNEKLF
>.|TRBD2|TRBJ2-7|TRBV11-2
ASSLEPGLGYEQY
>.|.|TRBJ1-2|TRBV20-1
SASDGPGYRGGYT
>once|TRBD2|TRBJ2-7|TRBV10-1
ASSSSGGPYEQY
>few|TRBD1|TRBJ2-1|TRBV6-5
ASDSSGTGGREQF
>once|.|TRBJ1-2|TRBV18
ASSTGPEGNYGYT
>.|.|TRBJ2-1|TRBV7-9
ASSLANNEQF
>once|.|TRBJ2-3|TRBV7-2
ASSLVLATDTQY
>.|.|TRBJ1-5|TRBV29-1
SAGTDNQPQH
>once|TRBD1|TRBJ1-2|TRBV6-5
ASSTGTGRGYT
>.|TRBD1|TRBJ1-3|TRBV7-2
ASSGPGGVGNTIY
>.|.|TRBJ1-1|TRBV7-9
ASSSGVNTEAF
>.|TRBD2|TRBJ2-1|TRBV4-3
ASSQGPAGDSYNEQF